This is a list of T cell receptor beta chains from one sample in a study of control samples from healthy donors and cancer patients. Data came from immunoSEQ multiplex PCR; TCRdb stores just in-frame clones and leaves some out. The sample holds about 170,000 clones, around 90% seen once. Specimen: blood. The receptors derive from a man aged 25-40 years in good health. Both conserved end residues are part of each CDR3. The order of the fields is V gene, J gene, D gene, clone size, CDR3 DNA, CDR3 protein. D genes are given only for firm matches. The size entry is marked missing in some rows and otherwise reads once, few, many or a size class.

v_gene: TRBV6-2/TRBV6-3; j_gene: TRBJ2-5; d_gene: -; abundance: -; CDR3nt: TGTGCCAGCAGTTACTCAGGCAGTTCACAAGAGACCCAGTACTTC; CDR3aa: CASSYSGSSQETQYF
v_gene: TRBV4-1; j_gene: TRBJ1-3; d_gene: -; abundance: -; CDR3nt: TGCGCCAGCAGCCAAGCATGGCCGAGCTCTGGAAACACCATATATTTT; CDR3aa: CASSQAWPSSGNTIYF
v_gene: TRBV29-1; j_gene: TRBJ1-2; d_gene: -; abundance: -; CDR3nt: TGCAGCGTTGACAGCTACACCTTC; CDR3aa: CSVDSYTF
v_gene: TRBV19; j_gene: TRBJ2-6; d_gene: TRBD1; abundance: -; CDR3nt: TGTGCCAGTAGTCTAGACGGGACAGGGGGTCTTCGACGCTCTGGGGCCAACGTCCTGACTTTC; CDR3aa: CASSLDGTGGLRRSGANVLTF
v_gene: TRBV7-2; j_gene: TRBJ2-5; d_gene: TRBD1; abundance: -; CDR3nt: TGTGCCAGCAGTCAGGGGGACAGGGGGGGAAAGACCCAGTACTTC; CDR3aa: CASSQGDRGGKTQYF
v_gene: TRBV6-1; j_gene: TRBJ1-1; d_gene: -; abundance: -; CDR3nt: TGTGCCAGCAGTGAAGTAGCCATTGGGGGGGCTTTCTTT; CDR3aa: CASSEVAIGGAFF
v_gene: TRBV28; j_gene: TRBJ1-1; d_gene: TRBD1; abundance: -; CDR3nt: TGTGCCAGCAGTCCGGTAGACAAGACAGGGTTGAACACTGAAGCTTTCTTT; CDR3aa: CASSPVDKTGLNTEAFF
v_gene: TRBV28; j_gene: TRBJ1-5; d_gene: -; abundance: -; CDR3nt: TGTGCCAGCAGGGGGCTGGGTCAGCCCCAGCATTTT; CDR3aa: CASRGLGQPQHF
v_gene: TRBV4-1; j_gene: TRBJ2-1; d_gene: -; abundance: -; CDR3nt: TGCGCCAGCAGCCAACAGGGTCGACACAATGAGCAGTTCTTC; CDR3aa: CASSQQGRHNEQFF
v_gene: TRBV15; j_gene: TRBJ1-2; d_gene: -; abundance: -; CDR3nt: TGTGCCACCAGCAGAGACTACACCGGGACCGAGAATGGCTACACCTTC; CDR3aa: CATSRDYTGTENGYTF
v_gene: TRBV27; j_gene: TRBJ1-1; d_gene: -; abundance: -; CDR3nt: TGTGCCAGCAGGGCGGGGGCGACTGAAGCTTTCTTT; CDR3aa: CASRAGATEAFF
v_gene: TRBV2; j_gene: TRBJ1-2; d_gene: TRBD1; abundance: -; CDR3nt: TGTGCCAGCAGCCTTGTAGGGGGACAGGGGCCCGGCTACACCTTC; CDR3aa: CASSLVGGQGPGYTF
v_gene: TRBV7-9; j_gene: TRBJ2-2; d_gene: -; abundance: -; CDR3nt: TGTGCCAGCACTAGTGCTCCCACGAACACCGGGGAGCTGTTTTTT; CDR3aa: CASTSAPTNTGELFF
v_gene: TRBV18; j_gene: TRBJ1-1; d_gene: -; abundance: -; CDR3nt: TGTGCCAGCTCAATGGACAGAAACACTGAAGCTTTCTTT; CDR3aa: CASSMDRNTEAFF
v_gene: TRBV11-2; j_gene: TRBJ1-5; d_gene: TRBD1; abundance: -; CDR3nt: TGTGCCAGCAGTCCGACAGGGGGCAGTAATCAGCCCCAGCATTTT; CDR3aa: CASSPTGGSNQPQHF
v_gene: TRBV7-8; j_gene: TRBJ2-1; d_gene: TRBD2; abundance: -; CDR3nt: TGTGCCAGCAGCCCTGGACTAGCGGGAGTAATGGTGGAGAACAATGAGCAGTTCTTC; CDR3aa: CASSPGLAGVMVENNEQFF
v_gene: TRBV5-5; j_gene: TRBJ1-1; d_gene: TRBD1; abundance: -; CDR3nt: TGTGCCAGCAGCTTTTTCTATTTCCTCGGGACAGGGAGATCTGACACTGAAGCTTTCTTT; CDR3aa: CASSFFYFLGTGRSDTEAFF
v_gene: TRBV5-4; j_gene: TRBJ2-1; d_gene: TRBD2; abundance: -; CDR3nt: TGTGCCAGCAGCATACGAAACGCGGGGGGGCGTGCCTACAATGAGCAGTTCTTC; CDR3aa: CASSIRNAGGRAYNEQFF
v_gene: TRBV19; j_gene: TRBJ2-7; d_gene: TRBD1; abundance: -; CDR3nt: TGTGCCAGTAGTACATACGGGACAGGGCTATACGAGCAGTACTTC; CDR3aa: CASSTYGTGLYEQYF
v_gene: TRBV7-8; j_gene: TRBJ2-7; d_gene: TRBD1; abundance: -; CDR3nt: TGTGCCAGCAGCTTAGCACAGGGGGGTTCCTACGAGCAGTACTTC; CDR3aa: CASSLAQGGSYEQYF
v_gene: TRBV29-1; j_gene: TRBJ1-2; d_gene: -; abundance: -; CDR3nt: TGCAGCGTCAAGGACAGTCAGCTTAGCTATGGCTACACCTTC; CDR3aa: CSVKDSQLSYGYTF
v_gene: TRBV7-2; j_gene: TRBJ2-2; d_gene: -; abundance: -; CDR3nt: TGTGCCAGCAGCTTCGGGGGACAACTCACCGGGGAGCTGTTTTTT; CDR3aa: CASSFGGQLTGELFF
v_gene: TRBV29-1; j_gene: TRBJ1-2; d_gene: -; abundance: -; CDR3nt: TGCAGCGTTGAAGGGACGGGGGGTTATGGCTACACCTTC; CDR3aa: CSVEGTGGYGYTF
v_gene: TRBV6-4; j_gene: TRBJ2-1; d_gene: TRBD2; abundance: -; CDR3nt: TGTGCCAGCAGTGACTCGGCGGGGGGGCACAATGAGCAGTTCTTC; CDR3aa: CASSDSAGGHNEQFF
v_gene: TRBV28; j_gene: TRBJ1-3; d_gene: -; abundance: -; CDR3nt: TGTGCCAGCAGTTCCAGCGTTGGAAACACCATATATTTT; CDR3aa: CASSSSVGNTIYF
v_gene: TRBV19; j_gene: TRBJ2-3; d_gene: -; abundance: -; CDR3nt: TGTGCCAGTAGTGTCGGACAGAGAGATACGCAGTATTTT; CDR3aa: CASSVGQRDTQYF
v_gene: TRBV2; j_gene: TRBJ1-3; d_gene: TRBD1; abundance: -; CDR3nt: TGTGCCAGCAGTGATCCGGGACAGGGGCCCTCTGGAAACACCATATATTTT; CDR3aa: CASSDPGQGPSGNTIYF
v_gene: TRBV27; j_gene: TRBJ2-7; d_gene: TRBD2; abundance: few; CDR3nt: TGTGCCAGCAGTTTACTGATGGGACTAGCCTCGTACTTC; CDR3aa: CASSLLMGLASYF
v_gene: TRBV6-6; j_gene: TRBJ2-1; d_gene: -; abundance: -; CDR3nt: TGTGCCACCTCCATCGGGGACTATGAGCAGTTCTTC; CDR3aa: CATSIGDYEQFF
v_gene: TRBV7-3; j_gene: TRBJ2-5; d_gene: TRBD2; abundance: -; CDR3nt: TGTGCCAGCAGCCCGGGGGGGGCCGGTGAGACCCAGTACTTC; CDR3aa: CASSPGGAGETQYF
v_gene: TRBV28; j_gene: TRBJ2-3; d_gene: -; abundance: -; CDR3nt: TGTGCCATCAGACAGGCGACAGATACGCAGTATTTT; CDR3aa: CAIRQATDTQYF
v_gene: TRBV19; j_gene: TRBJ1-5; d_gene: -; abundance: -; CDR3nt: TGTGCCACAACCAATTCCCTGCTTGGCCAGCCCCAGCATTTT; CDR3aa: CATTNSLLGQPQHF
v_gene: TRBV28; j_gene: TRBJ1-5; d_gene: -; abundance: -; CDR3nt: TGTGCCAGCAGTTTTTATCAGCCCCAGCATTTT; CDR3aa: CASSFYQPQHF
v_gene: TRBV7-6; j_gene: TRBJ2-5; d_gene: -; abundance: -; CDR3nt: TGTGCCAGCAGCTTATTGGAGAAGACCCAGTACTTC; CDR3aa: CASSLLEKTQYF
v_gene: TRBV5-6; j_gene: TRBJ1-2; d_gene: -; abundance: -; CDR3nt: TGTGCCAGCAGCTTGGAAGGCGGGACACTCTATGGCTACACCTTC; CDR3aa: CASSLEGGTLYGYTF
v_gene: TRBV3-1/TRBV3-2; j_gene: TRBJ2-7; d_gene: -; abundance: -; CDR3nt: TGTGCCAGCAGCCAAGCCCAGGGCACCTACGAGCAGTACTTC; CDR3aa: CASSQAQGTYEQYF
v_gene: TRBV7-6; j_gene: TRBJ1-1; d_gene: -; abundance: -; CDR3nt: TGTGCCAGCAGCTTTAGGAGTGACACTGAAGCTTTCTTT; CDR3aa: CASSFRSDTEAFF
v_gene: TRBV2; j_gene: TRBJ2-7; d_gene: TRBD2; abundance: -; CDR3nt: TGTGCCAGCAGTGACAGCGGGAGGGCCCCGGACGAGCAGTACTTC; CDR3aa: CASSDSGRAPDEQYF
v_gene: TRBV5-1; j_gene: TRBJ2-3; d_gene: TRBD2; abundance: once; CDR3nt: TGCGCCAGCAGCTTGAACCCCCCGGTGGGCGGGGGGCAAGATACGCAGTATTTT; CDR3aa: CASSLNPPVGGGQDTQYF
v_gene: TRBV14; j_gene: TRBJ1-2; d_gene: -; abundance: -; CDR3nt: TGTGCCAGCAGCCTTGACAGGTTTGGCTACACCTTC; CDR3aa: CASSLDRFGYTF
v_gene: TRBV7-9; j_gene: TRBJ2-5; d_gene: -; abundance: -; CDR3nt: TGTGCCAGCAGCCCAACATGGGAACAAGAGACCCAGTACTTC; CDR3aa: CASSPTWEQETQYF
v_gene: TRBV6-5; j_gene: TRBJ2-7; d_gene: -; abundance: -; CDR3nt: TGTGCCAGCAGCGCCACTAATTCCCCAATCTACGAGCAGTACTTC; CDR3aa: CASSATNSPIYEQYF
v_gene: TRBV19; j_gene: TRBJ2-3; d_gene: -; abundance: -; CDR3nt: TGTGCCAGTAGTATAGGGGGGATGGATACGCAGTATTTT; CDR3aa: CASSIGGMDTQYF
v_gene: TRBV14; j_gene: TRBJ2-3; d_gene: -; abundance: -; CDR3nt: TGTGCCAGCAGCCAAGAATTAAGCCCCCCGCAGTATTTT; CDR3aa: CASSQELSPPQYF
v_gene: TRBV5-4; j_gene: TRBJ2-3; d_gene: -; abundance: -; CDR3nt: TGTGCCAGCAGCACATGGACAGCGGGCACAGATACGCAGTATTTT; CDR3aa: CASSTWTAGTDTQYF
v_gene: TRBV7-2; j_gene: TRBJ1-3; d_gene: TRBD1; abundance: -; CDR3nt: TGTGCCAGCAGTCCTCAAGACAGGGGGATCTCTGGAAACACCATATATTTT; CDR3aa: CASSPQDRGISGNTIYF
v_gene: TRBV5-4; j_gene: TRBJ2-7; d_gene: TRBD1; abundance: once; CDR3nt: TGTGCCAGCAGCTGGGACAGGGTCTACGAGCAGTACTTC; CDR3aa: CASSWDRVYEQYF
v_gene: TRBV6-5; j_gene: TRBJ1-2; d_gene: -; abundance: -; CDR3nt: TGTGCCAGCAGTTTAGGGGAGTCCCCTTTCGATGGCTACACCTTC; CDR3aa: CASSLGESPFDGYTF
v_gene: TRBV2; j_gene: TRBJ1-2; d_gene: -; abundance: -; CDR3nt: TGTGCCAGCAGTGGGACAGATAACAACTATGGCTACACCTTC; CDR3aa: CASSGTDNNYGYTF
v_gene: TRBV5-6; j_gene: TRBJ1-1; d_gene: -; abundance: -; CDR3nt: TGTGCCAGCATCGCCAGGGGTAGGGCTGAAGCTTTCTTT; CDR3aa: CASIARGRAEAFF
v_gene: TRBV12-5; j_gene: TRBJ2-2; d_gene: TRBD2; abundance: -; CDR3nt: TGTGCTAGTGGTACTACCGGGACTAGCGGGTCCGGGGAGCTGTTTTTT; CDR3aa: CASGTTGTSGSGELFF
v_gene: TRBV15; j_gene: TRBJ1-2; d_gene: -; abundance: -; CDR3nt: TGTGCCACCAGCAGAGTCTACCCTGGAGACTATGGCTACACCTTC; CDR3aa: CATSRVYPGDYGYTF
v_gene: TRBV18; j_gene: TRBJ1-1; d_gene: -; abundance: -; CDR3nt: TGTGCCAGCTCACCTTACGGGGGATATGTGGGAAACACTGAAGCTTTCTTT; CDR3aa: CASSPYGGYVGNTEAFF
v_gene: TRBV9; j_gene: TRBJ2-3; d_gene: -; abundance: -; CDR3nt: TGTGCCAGCAGCGTAGGGGGTAGCGGAGGAGATACGCAGTATTTT; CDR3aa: CASSVGGSGGDTQYF
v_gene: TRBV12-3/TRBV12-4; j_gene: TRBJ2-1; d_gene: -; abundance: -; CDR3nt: TGTGCCAGCAACCTCGGCTACAATGAGCAGTTCTTC; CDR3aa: CASNLGYNEQFF
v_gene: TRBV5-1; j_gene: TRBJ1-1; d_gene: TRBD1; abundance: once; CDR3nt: TGCGCCAGCAGCGAGGGACAGGGAGGCGCTTTCTTT; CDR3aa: CASSEGQGGAFF
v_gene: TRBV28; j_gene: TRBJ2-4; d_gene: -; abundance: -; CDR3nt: TGTGCCAGCAGTTTCGGTGGTTCTAAAAACATTCAGTACTTC; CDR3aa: CASSFGGSKNIQYF